The 5 T cell receptor beta chains presented below share a single source sample, sequenced in a study of T cell responses to AZD1222 COVID-19 vaccine. Some clones are missing from TCRdb's copy, which holds only in-frame ones; the method was immunoSEQ multiplex PCR. The sample holds about 140,000 clones, under 95% seen once. Sequencing was performed on peripheral blood, taken on day 0 of AZD1222 vaccination. These receptors all come from an adult in good health.

The rearrangement joins TRBV10-3 to TRBJ2-3; a weak D match, TRBD1 (6 bases). Germline V gene data show CDR1 as ENHRY and CDR2 as SYGVKD. With 5 bases removed from V and 3 bases from J, the gap between germline ends came to 12 bases. The CDR3 length is 14 residues. The CDR3 coding sequence is TGTGCCATCAGTCCGGGCGGACAGACAGATACGCAGTATTTT. Translating it yields CAISPGGQTDTQYF.

This clone appeared once. This chain joins TRBV27 and TRBJ2-2; weak D call: TRBD1 (6 bases). The V end was cut by 5 bases, the J end by 5 bases, with 6 bases between. In germline, CDR1 is MNHEY, CDR2 SMNVEV (reference sequence). This CDR3 has 12 amino acids. In DNA, the CDR3 is TGTGCCAGCAGTCAGGGGACCGGGGAGCTGTTTTTT. Encoded protein: CASSQGTGELFF.

The chain recombines TRBV27 with TRBJ1-2; the D gene is possibly TRBD1 (5 bases). This CDR3 contains 14 residues. Germline V gene lookup returns CDR1 MNHEY and CDR2 SMNVEV (reference sequence). V gave up 5 bases and J gave up 5 bases, with 15 bases separating them. The CDR3 region is CASSPQGLGYGYTF. The CDR3 coding sequence is TGTGCCAGCAGTCCGCAGGGATTAGGGTATGGCTACACCTTC.

The chain joins TRBV29-1 to TRBJ1-2; D is unresolved. Germline CDR1 is SQVTM and CDR2 is ANQGSEA. This CDR3 region has 11 residues. V gave up 6 bases and J gave up 3 bases, with 8 bases separating them. The CDR3 nucleotides are TGCAGCGTCCTGGCAGACTATGGCTACACCTTC. As protein: CSVLADYGYTF.

The rearrangement links TRBV6-6 to TRBJ1-5; D uncertain. Trimming took off 7 bases at V and 3 bases at J, with 13 bases between the two ends. Germline V gene lookup returns CDR1 MNHNY and CDR2 SVGAGI (reference sequence). This CDR3 has 14 residues. CDR3 residues: CASNVERINQPQHF. CDR3 in DNA: TGTGCCAGCAATGTGGAGAGGATCAATCAGCCCCAGCATTTT.